The 9 T cell receptor beta chains presented below share a single source sample, sequenced in a study of blood T cells in healthy people across ages. It was with a sample-barcoded 5' primer and a J-beta primer mix that a second PCR of roughly 6 to 12 cycles was run. TCRdb re-called the 5' RACE reads through MiXCR, storing one row per CDR3 protein. This sample yields some 760,000 distinct CDR3 sequences, of which roughly 25% are seen a single time; 9% to 9.5% belongs to the top ten. The sample was also linked to a second study, of T cells of mothers and their children.

Sequencing input: blood. These receptor sequences come from a boy between 10 and 17 years old in good health.

The chain carries TRBV3-1 and TRBJ2-3, with 7 positions matching TRBD2. Germline CDR1 is LGHDT and CDR2 is YNNKEL (reference sequence). V shed 3 bases, J shed 0 bases, and the junction held 6 bases outside the gene matches. This CDR3 contains 16 residues. CDR3 nucleotide sequence: TGTGCCAGCAGCCACAGACTAGCAGAAAGCACAGATACGCAGTATTTT. Its translation is CASSHRLAESTDTQYF.

The chain carries TRBV5-6 and TRBJ1-6, with TRBD1 matching 11 bases. CDR1 SGHDT and CDR2 YYEEEE come from the germline V gene. Losses at the gene ends were 4 bases for V and 7 bases for J; bases not matched to a gene: 4. The CDR3 loop spans 15 amino acids. The CDR3 spells CASSPDRGRNSPLHF. The CDR3 nucleotides read TGTGCCAGCAGCCCGGACAGGGGGCGGAATTCACCCCTCCACTTT. Based on the CDR3 plus reference TRBV5-6 and TRBJ1-6, the full variable domain is DAGVTQSPTHLIKTRGQQVTLRCSPKSGHDTVSWYQQALGQGPQFIFQYYEEEERQRGNFPDRFSGHQFPNYSSELNVNALLLGDSALYLCASSPDRGRNSPLHFGNGTRLTVT.

This clonotype was detected only a few times. This chain uses TRBV20-1 with TRBJ2-5, with no clear D. Germline CDR1 and CDR2: DFQATT and SNEGSKA (reference sequence). The CDR3 consists of 12 residues. V was trimmed by 5 bases and J by 2 bases, leaving 9 bases between them. The CDR3 sequence is CSAAGPQETQYF. The CDR3 DNA reads TGCAGTGCTGCCGGGCCGCAAGAGACCCAGTACTTC.

This clonotype was counted a few times. The chain links TRBV21-1 to TRBJ2-3. TRBV21-1 is a pseudogene. This CDR3 is 15 amino acids long. CDR3 sequence: CASSKEWDCTDTQYF. The CDR3 DNA reads as TGTGCCAGCAGCAAAGAGTGGGATTGCACAGATACGCAGTATTTT.

The chain carries TRBV4-2 and TRBJ2-1; unclear D gene. The CDR3 covers 12 residues. Germline V CDR1 and CDR2: LGHNA, YNFKEQ. V gave up 1 base and J gave up 8 bases, with 6 bases separating them. The CDR3 sequence: CASSQAVDEQFF. The CDR3 DNA follows: TGTGCCAGCAGCCAAGCGGTTGATGAGCAGTTCTTC.

The table lists this clonotype with a few counts. V is TRBV6-5 and J is TRBJ2-5; 11 bases map to TRBD2. Germline CDR1 is MNHEY and CDR2 is SVGAGI. The V segment lost 0 bases and the J segment 2 bases; nucleotides outside the gene matches: 2. The CDR3 sequence is 16 residues long. Here the CDR3 reads CASSYSLAGEQETQYF. The CDR3, as DNA: TGTGCCAGCAGTTACTCACTAGCGGGGGAACAAGAGACCCAGTACTTC.

The V and J genes are TRBV27 and TRBJ1-1, with D unresolved. CDR1 is MNHEY and CDR2 is SMNVEV in the germline V gene (reference sequence). This CDR3 is built from 9 residues. Trimming removed 3 bases at V and 10 bases at J, with 3 bases between. CDR3 in amino acids: CASSFPAFF. The DNA for the CDR3 is TGTGCCAGCAGTTTCCCAGCTTTCTTT.

The chain recombines TRBV20-1 with TRBJ2-5, with D possibly being TRBD1 or TRBD2 (5 bases each). This CDR3 region has 16 residues. V was pared by 1 base and J by 2 bases, with 17 bases between. Germline V gene data show CDR1 as DFQATT and CDR2 as SNEGSKA (reference sequence). This chain's CDR3 is CSARVGAAWGQETQYF. In nucleotides, the CDR3 is TGCAGTGCTAGAGTTGGAGCTGCGTGGGGGCAAGAGACCCAGTACTTC.

There are a few counts of this clonotype. The chain uses TRBV11-2 and TRBJ2-5, with 7 positions matching TRBD1. J lost 12 bases, V lost 5 bases, and 12 bases had no gene match. CDR1 and CDR2 from the germline V gene are SGHAT and FQNNGV. The CDR3 has 13 amino acids. DNA of the CDR3: TGTGCCAGCAGCCCCAACCCATTTGGACAGGAGTACTTC. It translates to CASSPNPFGQEYF.